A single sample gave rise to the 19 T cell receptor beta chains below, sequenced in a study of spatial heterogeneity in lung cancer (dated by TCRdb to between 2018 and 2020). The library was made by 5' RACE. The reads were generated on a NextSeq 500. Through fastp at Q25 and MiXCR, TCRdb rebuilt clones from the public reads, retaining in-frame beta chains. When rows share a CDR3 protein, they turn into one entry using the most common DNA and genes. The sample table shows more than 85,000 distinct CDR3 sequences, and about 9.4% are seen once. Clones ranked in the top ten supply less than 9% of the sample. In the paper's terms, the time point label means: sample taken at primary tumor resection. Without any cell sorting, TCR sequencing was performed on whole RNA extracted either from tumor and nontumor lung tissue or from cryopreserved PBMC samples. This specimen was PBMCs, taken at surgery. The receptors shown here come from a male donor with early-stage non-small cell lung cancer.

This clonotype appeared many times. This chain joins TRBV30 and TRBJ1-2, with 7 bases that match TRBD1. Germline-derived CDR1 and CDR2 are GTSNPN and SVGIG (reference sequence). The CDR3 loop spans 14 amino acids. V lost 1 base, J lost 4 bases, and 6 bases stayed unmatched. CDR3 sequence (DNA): TGTGCCTGGAGTGACGGTCGGGACAGCTATGGCTACACCTTC. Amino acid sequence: CAWSDGRDSYGYTF.

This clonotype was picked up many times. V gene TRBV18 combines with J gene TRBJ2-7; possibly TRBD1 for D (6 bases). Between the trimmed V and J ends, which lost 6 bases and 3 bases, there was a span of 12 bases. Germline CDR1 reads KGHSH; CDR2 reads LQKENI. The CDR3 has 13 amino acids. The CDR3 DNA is TGTGCCAGCTCCCCTAGGACAGACTACGAGCAGTACTTC. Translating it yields CASSPRTDYEQYF.

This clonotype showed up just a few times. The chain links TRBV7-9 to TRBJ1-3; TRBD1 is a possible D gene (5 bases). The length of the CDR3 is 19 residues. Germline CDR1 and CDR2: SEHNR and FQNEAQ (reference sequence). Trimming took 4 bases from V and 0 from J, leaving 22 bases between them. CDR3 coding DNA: TGTGCCAGCAGCTCCCCCTTTACAGGAGGAGCTATCTCTGGAAACACCATATATTTT. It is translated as CASSSPFTGGAISGNTIYF.

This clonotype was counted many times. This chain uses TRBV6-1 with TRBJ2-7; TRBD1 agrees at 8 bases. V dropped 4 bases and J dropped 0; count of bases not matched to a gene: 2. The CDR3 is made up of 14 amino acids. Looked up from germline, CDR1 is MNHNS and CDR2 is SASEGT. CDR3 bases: TGTGCCAGCAGTGGGACAGGGAGCTCCTACGAGCAGTACTTC. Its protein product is CASSGTGSSYEQYF.

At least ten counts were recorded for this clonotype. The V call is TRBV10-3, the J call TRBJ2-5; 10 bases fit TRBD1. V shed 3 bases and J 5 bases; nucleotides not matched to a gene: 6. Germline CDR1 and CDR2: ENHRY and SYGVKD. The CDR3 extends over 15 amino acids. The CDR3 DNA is TGTGCCATCAGTGACTCCGGGACAGGGGACGAGACCCAGTACTTC. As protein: CAISDSGTGDETQYF.

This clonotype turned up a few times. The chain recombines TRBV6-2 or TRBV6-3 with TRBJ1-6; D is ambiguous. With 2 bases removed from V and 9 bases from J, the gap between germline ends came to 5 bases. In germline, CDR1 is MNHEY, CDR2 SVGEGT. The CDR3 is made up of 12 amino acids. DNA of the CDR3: TGTGCCAGCAGTTACGGAATTTCACCCCTCCACTTT. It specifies CASSYGISPLHF.

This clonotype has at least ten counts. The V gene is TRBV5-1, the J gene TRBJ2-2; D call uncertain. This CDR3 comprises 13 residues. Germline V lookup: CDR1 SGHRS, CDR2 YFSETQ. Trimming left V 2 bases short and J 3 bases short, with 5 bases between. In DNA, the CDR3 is TGCGCCAGCAGCTTTCCCGACACCGGGGAGCTGTTTTTT. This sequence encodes CASSFPDTGELFF.

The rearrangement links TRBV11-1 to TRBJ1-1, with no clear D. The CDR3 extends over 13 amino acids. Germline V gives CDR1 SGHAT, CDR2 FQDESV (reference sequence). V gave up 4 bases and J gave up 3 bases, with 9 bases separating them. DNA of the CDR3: TGTGCCAGCAGCTCAGGCGGGGACACTGAAGCTTTCTTT. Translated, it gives CASSSGGDTEAFF.

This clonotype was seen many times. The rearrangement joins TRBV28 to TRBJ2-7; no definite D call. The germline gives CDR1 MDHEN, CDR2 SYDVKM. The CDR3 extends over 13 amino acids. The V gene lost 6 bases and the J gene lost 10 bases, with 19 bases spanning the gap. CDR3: CASSPNPQFEQYF. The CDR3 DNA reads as TGTGCCAGCAGCCCCAACCCACAGTTTGAACAGTACTTC.

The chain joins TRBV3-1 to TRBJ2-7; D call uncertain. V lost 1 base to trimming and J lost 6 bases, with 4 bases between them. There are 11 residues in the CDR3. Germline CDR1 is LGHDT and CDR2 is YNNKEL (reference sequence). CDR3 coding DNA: TGTGCCAGCAGCCAAGTTGCCGAGCAGTACTTC. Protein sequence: CASSQVAEQYF.

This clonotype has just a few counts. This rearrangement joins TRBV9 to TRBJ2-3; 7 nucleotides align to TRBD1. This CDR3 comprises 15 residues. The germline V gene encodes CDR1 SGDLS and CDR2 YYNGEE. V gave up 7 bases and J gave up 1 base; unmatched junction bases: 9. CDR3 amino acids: CASGLEGQRTDTQYF. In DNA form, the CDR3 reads TGTGCCAGCGGATTAGAGGGACAGCGCACAGATACGCAGTATTTT.

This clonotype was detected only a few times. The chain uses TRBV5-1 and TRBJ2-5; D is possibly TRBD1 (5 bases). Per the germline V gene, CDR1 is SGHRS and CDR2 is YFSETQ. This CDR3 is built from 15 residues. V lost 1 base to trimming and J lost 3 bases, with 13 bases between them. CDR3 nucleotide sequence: TGCGCCAGCAGCTTGCAGGGTCGGGTCGAAGAGACCCAGTACTTC. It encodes CASSLQGRVEETQYF.

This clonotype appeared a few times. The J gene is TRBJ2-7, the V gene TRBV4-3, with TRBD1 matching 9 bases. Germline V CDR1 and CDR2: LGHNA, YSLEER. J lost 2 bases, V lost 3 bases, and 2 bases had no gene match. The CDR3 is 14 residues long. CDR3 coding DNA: TGCGCCAGCAGCCAGCGGACAGGGGCCTACGAGCAGTACTTC. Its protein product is CASSQRTGAYEQYF.

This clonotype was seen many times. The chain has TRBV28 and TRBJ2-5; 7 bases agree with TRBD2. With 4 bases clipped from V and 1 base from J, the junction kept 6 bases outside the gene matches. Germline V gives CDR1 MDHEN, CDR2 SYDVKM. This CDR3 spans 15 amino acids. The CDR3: CASSWGAGLQETQYF. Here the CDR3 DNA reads TGTGCCAGCAGTTGGGGAGCGGGACTCCAAGAGACCCAGTACTTC.

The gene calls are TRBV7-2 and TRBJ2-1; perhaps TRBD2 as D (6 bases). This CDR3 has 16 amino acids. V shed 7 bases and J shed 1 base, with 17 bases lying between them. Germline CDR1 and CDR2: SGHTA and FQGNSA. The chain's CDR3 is CASTPLEGPSYNEQFF. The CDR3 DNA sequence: TGTGCCAGCACCCCACTGGAGGGACCTTCCTACAATGAGCAGTTCTTC.

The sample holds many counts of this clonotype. The CDR3 is CASSLWREYEQYF. CDR3 nucleotides: TGTGCCAGCAGTTTATGGCGGGAATACGAGCAGTACTTC. V gene TRBV28 combines with J gene TRBJ2-7; tentative D call: TRBD2 (6 bases). The length of the CDR3 is 13 residues. V lost 0 bases and J lost 4, with 7 bases in between. Germline assignment: CDR1 MDHEN and CDR2 SYDVKM.

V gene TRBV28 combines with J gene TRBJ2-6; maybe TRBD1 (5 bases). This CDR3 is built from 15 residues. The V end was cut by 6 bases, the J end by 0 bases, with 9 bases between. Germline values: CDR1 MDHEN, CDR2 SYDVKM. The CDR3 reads CASRHRNSGANVLTF. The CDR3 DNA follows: TGTGCCAGCAGGCACAGGAACTCTGGGGCCAACGTCCTGACTTTC.

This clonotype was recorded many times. Written as DNA, the CDR3 is TGTGCCTGGAGTGCAGCAGGGACTGAAGCTTTCTTT. Residues: CAWSAAGTEAFF. The rearrangement joins TRBV30 to TRBJ1-1; D is possibly TRBD1 (5 bases). Germline V lookup: CDR1 GTSNPN, CDR2 SVGIG (reference sequence). CDR3 length: 12 residues. V lost 1 base to trimming and J lost 5 bases, with 8 bases between them.

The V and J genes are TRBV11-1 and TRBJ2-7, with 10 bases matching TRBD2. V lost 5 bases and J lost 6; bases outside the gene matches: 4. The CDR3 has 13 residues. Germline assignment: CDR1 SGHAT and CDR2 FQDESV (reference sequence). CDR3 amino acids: CASSLGTSAEQYF. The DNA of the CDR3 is TGTGCCAGCAGCCTCGGGACTAGCGCCGAGCAGTACTTC.